Here is one T cell receptor beta chain with its context. This clonotype has at least ten counts. Its antigen is unknown. Per-base quality was not reported, and no clone a single base away is much larger than it. The CDR3 runs 12 residues from the cysteine to the phenylalanine. Solely the CDR3 DNA is kept, with 36 bases framed from the first base. For CDR1 and CDR2, the germline V gene lists KGHSH and LQKENI. Relative to germline, V is 2 bases shorter and J is 4 bases shorter, with 4 bases between their ends. TCR alpha and beta CDR3 regions were amplified with the iRepertoire nested amplicon-rescue multiplex PCR (arm-PCR) platform from RNA. The input for one-step reverse transcription and amplification was about 85-400 ng of either tissue mRNA or PBMC total RNA. Following bead purification, Illumina adapters were added through a secondary multiplex PCR, and the libraries were then gel-purified between 200 and 400 bp. Libraries carried internal 6-nucleotide barcodes used for demultiplexing. Libraries were sequenced on an Illumina MiSeq with 2x220 or 2x250 nucleotide paired-end reads. The study's processing was this. Paired reads were merged using FLASH 1.2.11 and were aligned to the GRCh37 human genome using BWA-MEM, after which TRA and TRB reads were extracted. V and J assignment used an IMGT-derived reference of cassette sequences and CDR3 motifs that included pseudogenes. Reads were translated in three frames, and productive CDR3s were defined as those with a C...FGXG motif and no stop codons. A clonotype was defined as a unique combination of a V-J cassette pair and a CDR3 amino acid sequence. Reads were filtered by Hamming distance, with the threshold set by the sequence error rate of each sample in mapped regions. TCRdb handled the public reads itself, with Q25 trimming in fastp and clone calling in MiXCR, and kept productive beta chains. Each record represents a unique CDR3 protein, reported with the most common genes and DNA among its rows. For this entry, the V and J calls and clone size follow TCRdb and not the study's own pipeline. Within this sample are approximately 90,000 distinct CDR3 sequences, with 20% to 25% of them counted one time only. Over 5% of the sample goes to the ten largest clones.

The data are from a study of glioma-infiltrating T cells (dated by TCRdb to 2015 to 2016). The study in broad terms: The study sequenced TCR alpha- and beta-chain repertoires from glioma tissue, from non-neoplastic brain tissue and from matched peripheral blood mononuclear cells. To measure how far tissue and blood T-cell populations diverged, each tissue-infiltrating repertoire was compared against the peripheral blood repertoire of the same patient. The paired cohort comprised three low-grade glioma patients, about 8 primary glioblastoma patients and three non-glioma patients contributing non-neoplastic brain tissue.

Results and caveats for the whole study, not just this receptor: Tissue and blood shared very few CDR3 sequences, a result attributed to high CDR3 diversity and limited sampling. In non-neoplastic patients, VJ-independent divergence between tissue and blood fell below expectation, whereas in all gliomas, and especially in low-grade gliomas, the divergence rose above expectation. Group comparisons were based on small numbers of patients: three non-neoplastic, three low-grade glioma and several glioblastoma patients.

This sequence was found in a human donor with low-grade glioma or glioblastoma, undergoing nonglioma brain surgery, or in good health (not recorded which). Sequencing was carried out using glioma tissue, nonneoplastic brain tissue, or PBMCs (not recorded which). The chain couples TRBV18 to TRBJ2-3; no D gene call is confident. The DNA is TGTGCCAGCTCACCAGGTCCAGATACGCAGTATTTT. Its coded protein is CASSPGPDTQYF.